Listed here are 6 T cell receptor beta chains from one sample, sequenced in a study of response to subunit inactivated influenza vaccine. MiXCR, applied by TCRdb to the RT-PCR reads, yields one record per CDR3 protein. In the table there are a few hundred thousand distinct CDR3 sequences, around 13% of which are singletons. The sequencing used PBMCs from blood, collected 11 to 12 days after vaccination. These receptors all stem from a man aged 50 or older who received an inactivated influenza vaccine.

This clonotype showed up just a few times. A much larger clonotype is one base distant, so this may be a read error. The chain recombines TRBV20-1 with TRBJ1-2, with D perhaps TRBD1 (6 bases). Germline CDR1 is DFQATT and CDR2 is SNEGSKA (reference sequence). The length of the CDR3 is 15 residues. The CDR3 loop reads CCARDTQGPHYGYTF. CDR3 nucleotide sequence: TGCTGTGCTAGAGATACACAGGGACCCCACTATGGCTACACCTTC.

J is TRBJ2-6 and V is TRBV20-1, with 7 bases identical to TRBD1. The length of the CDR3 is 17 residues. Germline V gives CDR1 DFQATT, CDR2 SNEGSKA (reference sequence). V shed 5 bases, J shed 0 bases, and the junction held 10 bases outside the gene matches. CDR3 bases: TGCAGTGCTGCTCCTGGGACAGCCTTCTCTGGGGCCAACGTCCTGACTTTC. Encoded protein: CSAAPGTAFSGANVLTF.

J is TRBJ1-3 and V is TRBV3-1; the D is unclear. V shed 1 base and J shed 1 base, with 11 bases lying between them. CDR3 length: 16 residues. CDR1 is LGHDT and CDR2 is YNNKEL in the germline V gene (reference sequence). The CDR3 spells CASSQAGGISGNTIYF. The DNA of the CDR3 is TGTGCCAGCAGCCAAGCCGGAGGGATTTCTGGAAACACCATATATTTT.

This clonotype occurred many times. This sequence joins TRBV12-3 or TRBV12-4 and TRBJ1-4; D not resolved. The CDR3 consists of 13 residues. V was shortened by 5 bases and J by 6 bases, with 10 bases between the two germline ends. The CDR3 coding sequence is TGTGCCAGCAGTGATATGGGTGATGAAAAACTGTTTTTT. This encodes CASSDMGDEKLFF.

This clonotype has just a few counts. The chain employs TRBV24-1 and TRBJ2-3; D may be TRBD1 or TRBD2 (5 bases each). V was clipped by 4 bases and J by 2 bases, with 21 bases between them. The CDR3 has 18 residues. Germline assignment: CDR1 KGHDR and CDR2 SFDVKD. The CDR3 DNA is TGTGCCACCAGTGACCCGACGCCTCTTGAGGGACCCACAGATACGCAGTATTTT. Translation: CATSDPTPLEGPTDTQYF.

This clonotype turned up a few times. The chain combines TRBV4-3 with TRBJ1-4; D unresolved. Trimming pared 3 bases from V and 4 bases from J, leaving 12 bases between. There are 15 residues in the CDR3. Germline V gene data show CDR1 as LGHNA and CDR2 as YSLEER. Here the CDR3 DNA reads TGCGCCAGCAGCCAGTATTCAGGATTTAATGAAAAACTGTTTTTT. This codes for CASSQYSGFNEKLFF.